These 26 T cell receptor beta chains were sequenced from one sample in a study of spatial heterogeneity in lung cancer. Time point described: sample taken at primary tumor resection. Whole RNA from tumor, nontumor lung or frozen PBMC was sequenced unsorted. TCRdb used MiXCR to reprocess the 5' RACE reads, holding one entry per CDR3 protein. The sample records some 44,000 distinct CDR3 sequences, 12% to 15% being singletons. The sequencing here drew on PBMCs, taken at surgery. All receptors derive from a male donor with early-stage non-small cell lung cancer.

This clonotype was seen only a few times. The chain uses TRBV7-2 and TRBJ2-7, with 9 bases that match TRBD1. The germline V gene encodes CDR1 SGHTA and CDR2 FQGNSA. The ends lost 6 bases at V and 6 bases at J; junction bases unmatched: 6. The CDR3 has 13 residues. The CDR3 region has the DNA TGTGCCAGCAGTCCCGGGACAGGGCCCGAGCAGTACTTC. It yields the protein CASSPGTGPEQYF.

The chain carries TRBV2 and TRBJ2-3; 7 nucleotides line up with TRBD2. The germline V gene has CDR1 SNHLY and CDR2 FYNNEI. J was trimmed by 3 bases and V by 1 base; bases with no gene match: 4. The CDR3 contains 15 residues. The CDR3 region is CASSEGLAETDTQYF. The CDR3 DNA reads TGTGCCAGCAGTGAAGGGCTAGCGGAGACAGATACGCAGTATTTT.

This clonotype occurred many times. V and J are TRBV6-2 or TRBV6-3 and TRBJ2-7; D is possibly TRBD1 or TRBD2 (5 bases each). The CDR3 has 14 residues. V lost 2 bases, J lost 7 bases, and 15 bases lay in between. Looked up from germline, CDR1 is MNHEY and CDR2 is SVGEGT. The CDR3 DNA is TGTGCCAGCAGTTACGGGGGATTATTACGAGAGCAGTACTTC. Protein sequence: CASSYGGLLREQYF.

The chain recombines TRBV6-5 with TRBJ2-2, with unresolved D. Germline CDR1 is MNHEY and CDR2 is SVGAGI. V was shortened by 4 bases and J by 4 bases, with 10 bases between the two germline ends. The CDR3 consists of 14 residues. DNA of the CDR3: TGTGCCAGCAGTTTCGGAAGGACCACCGGGGAGCTGTTTTTT. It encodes CASSFGRTTGELFF.

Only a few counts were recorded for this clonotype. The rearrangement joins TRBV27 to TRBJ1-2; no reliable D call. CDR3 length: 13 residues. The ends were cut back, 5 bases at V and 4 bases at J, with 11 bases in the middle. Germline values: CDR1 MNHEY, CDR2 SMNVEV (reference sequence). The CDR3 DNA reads TGTGCCAGCAGTCCCCGAAGAGGCTATGGCTACACCTTC. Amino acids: CASSPRRGYGYTF.

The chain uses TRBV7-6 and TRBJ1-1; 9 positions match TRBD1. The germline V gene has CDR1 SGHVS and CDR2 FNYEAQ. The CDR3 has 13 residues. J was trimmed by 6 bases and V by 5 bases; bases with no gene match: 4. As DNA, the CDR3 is TGTGCCAGCAGCATCGACAGGGGGGCTGAAGCTTTCTTT. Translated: CASSIDRGAEAFF.

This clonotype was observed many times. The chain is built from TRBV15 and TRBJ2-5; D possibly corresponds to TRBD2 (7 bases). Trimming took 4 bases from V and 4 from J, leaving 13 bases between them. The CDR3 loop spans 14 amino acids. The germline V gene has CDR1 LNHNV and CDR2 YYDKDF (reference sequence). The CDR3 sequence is CATSTPGGAETQYF. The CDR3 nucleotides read TGTGCCACCAGCACCCCTGGGGGGGCAGAGACCCAGTACTTC.

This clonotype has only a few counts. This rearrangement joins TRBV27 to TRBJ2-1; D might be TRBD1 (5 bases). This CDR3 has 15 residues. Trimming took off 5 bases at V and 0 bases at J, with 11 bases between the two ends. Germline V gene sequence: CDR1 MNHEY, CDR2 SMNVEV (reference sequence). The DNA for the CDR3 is TGTGCCAGCAGTATGACAGCCAGCTCCTACAATGAGCAGTTCTTC. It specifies CASSMTASSYNEQFF.

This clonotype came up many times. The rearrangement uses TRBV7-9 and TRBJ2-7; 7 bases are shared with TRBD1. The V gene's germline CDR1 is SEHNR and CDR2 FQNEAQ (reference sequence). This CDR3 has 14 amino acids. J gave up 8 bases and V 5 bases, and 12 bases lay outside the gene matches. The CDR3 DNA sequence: TGTGCCAGCAGCGTAGGGACAGCAGCTGGGAAGCAGTACTTC. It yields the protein CASSVGTAAGKQYF.

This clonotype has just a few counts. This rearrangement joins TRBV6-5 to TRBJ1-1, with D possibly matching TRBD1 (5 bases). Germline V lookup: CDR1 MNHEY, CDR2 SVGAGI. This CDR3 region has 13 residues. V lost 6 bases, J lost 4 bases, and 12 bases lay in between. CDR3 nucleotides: TGTGCCAGCAGCTCCCCAGGGAGCACTGAAGCTTTCTTT. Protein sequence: CASSSPGSTEAFF.

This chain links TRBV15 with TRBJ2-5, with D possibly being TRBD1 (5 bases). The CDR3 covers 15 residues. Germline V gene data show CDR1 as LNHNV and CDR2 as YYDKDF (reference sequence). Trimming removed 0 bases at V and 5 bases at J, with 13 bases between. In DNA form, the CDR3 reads TGTGCCACCAGCAGAGATCTTACCAGGGTTGAGACCCAGTACTTC. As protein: CATSRDLTRVETQYF.

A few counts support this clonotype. CDR3 residues: CSARDPSGRGYNEQFF. The CDR3 coding sequence is TGCAGTGCTAGGGACCCTAGCGGGAGGGGTTACAATGAGCAGTTCTTC. The chain links TRBV20-1 to TRBJ2-1; 12 positions match TRBD2. The V and J ends lost 3 bases and 4 bases, in that order; junction bases with no gene match: 7. The CDR3 is made up of 16 amino acids. Germline CDR1 reads DFQATT; CDR2 reads SNEGSKA (reference sequence).

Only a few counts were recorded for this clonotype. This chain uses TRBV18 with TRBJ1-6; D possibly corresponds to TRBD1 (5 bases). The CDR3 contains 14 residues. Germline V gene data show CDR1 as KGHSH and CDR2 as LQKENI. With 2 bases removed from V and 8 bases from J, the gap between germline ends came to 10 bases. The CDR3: CASSPGGDDSPLHF. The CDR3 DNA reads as TGTGCCAGCTCACCAGGGGGGGATGATTCACCCCTCCACTTT.

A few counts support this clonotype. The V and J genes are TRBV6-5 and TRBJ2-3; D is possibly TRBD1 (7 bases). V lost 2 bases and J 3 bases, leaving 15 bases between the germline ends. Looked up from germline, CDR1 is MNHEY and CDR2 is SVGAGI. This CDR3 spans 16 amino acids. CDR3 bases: TGTGCCAGCAGTTACGGGCCGGAGGGGGCAACAGATACGCAGTATTTT. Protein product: CASSYGPEGATDTQYF.

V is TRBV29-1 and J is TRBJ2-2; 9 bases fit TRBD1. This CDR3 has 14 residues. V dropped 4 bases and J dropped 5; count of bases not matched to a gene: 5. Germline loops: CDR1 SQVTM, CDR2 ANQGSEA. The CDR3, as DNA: TGCAGCGTTGGACAGGGGGTGACTACCGGGGAGCTGTTTTTT. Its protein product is CSVGQGVTTGELFF.

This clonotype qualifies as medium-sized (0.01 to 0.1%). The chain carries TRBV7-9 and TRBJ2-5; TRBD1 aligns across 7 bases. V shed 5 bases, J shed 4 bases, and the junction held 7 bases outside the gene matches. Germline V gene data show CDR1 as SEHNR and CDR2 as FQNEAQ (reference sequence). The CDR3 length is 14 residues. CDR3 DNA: TGTGCCAGCAGCCCATACAGGGGCGGAGAGACCCAGTACTTC. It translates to CASSPYRGGETQYF.

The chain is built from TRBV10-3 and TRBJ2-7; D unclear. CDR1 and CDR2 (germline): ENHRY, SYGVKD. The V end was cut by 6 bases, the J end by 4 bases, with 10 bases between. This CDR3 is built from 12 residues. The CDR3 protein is CAIRAPQYEQYF. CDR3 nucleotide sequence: TGTGCCATCAGGGCACCCCAATACGAGCAGTACTTC.

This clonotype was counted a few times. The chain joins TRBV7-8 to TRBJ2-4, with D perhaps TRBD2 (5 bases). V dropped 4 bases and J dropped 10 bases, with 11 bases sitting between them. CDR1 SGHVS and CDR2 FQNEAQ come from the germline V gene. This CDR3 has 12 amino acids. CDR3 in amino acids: CASSSGGRIQYF. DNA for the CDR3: TGTGCCAGCAGCTCCGGCGGGCGGATTCAGTACTTC.

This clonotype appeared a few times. CDR3 DNA sequence: TGTGCCAGCAGCGTAGGAGATAGGGGCGAGCAGTACTTC. Translation gives CASSVGDRGEQYF. V is TRBV9 and J is TRBJ2-7; D may be TRBD1 (5 bases). The CDR3 runs to 13 residues. Deletions cut 0 bases from V and 6 bases from J, with 10 bases between. The germline CDR1 and CDR2 sequences are SGDLS and YYNGEE.

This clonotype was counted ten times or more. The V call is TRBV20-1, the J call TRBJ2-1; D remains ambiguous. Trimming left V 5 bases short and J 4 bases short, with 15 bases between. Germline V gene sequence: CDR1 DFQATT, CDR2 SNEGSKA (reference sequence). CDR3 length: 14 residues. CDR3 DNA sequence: TGCAGTGCTCGACGTGGGAACGAGTACAATGAGCAGTTCTTC. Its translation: CSARRGNEYNEQFF.

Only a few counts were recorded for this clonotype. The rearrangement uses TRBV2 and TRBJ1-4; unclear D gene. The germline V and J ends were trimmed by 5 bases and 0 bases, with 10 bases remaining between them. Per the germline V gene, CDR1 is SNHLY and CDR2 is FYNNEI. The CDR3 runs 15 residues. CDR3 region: CASSLGGATNEKLFF. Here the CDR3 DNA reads TGTGCCAGCAGTTTGGGCGGAGCAACTAATGAAAAACTGTTTTTT.

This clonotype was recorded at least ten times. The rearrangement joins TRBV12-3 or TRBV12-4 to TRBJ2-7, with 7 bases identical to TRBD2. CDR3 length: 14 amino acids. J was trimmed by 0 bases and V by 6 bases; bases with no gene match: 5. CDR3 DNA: TGTGCCAGCAGACCTAGCGGCCACTCCTACGAGCAGTACTTC. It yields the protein CASRPSGHSYEQYF.

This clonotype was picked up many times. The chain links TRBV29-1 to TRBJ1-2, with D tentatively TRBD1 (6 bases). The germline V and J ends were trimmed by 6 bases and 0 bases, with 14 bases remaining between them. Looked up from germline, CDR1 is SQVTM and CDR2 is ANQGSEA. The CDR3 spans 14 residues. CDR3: CSVPTGQANYGYTF. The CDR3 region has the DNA TGCAGCGTGCCGACAGGACAAGCTAACTATGGCTACACCTTC.

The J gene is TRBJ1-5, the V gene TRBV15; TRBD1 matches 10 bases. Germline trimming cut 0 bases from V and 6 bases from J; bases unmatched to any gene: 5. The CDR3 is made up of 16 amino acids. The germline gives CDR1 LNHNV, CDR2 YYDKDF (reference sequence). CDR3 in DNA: TGTGCCACCAGCAGAGATCTGGGACAGGGGTTTCAGCCCCAGCATTTT. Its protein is CATSRDLGQGFQPQHF. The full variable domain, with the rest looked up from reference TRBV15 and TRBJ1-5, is DAMVIQNPRYQVTQFGKPVTLSCSQTLNHNVMYWYQQKSSQAPKLLFHYYDKDFNNEADTPDNFQSRRPNTSFCFLDIRSPGLGDTAMYLCATSRDLGQGFQPQHFGDGTRLSIL.

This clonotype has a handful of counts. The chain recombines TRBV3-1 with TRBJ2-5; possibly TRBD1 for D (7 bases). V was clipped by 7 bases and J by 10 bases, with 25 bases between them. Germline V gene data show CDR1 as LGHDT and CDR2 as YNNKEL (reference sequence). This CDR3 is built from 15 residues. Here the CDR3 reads CASNPRTGAPGGQYF. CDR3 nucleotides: TGTGCCAGCAACCCACGGACAGGAGCGCCCGGGGGCCAGTACTTC.

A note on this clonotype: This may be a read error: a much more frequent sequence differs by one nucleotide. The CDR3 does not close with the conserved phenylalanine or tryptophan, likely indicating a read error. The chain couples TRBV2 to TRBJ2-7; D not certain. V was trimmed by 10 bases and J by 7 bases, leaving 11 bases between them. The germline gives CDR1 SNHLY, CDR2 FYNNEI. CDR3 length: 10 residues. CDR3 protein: CAIPLDEQYC. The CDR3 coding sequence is TGTGCCATCCCATTAGATGAGCAGTACTGC.